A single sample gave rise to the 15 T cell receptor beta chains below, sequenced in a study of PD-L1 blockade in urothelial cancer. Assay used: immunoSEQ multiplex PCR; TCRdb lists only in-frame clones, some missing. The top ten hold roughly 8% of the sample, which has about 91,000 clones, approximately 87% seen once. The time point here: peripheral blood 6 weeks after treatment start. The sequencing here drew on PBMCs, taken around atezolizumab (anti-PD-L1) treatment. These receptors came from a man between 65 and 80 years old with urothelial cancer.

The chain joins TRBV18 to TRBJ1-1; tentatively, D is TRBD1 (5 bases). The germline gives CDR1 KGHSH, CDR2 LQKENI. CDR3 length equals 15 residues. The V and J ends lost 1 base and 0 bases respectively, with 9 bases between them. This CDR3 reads CASSPQRGMNTEAFF. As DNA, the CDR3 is TGTGCCAGCTCACCACAACGGGGGATGAACACTGAAGCTTTCTTT.

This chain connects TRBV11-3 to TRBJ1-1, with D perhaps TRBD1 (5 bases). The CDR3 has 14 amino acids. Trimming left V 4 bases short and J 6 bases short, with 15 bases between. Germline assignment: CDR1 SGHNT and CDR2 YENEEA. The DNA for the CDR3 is TGTGCCAGCAGCTCCCTCTTGGAGGGGCCTGAAGCTTTCTTT. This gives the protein CASSSLLEGPEAFF.

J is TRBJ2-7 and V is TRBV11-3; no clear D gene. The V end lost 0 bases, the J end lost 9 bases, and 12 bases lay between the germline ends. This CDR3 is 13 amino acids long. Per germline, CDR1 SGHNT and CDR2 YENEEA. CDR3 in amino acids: CASSLDPLRGQYF. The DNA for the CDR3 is TGTGCCAGCAGCTTAGATCCCCTACGAGGGCAGTACTTC.

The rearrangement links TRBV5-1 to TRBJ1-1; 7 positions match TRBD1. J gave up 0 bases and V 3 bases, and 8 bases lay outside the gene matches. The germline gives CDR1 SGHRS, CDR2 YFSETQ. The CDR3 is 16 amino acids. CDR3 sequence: CASSSGDRDMNTEAFF. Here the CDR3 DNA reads TGCGCCAGCAGCTCAGGAGACAGGGATATGAACACTGAAGCTTTCTTT.

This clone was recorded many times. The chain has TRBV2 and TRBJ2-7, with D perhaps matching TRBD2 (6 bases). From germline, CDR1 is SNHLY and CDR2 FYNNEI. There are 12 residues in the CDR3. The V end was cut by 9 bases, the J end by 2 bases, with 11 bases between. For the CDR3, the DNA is TGTGCCAGTGGTCGGGGGACCTACGAGCAGTACTTC. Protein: CASGRGTYEQYF.

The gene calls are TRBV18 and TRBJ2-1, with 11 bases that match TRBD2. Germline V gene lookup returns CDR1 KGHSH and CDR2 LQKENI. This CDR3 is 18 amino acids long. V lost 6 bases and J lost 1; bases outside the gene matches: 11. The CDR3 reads CASSHGTSGSLSYNEQFF. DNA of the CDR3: TGTGCCAGCTCCCACGGCACTAGCGGGAGTTTGTCCTACAATGAGCAGTTCTTC.

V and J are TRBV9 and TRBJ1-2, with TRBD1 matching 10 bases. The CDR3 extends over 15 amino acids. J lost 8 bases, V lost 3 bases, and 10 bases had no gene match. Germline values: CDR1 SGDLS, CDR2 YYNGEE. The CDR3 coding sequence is TGTGCCAGCAGCGCAACCGGGACAGGGGTTGGAGGCTACACCTTC. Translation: CASSATGTGVGGYTF.

CDR3 DNA: TGTGCCAGCAGCTTAGCGGCAGGGCTTGATGAAAAACTGTTTTTT. It is translated as CASSLAAGLDEKLFF. The chain couples TRBV11-2 to TRBJ1-4, with D possibly TRBD1 on 5 matching bases. V lost 1 base to trimming and J lost 6 bases, with 12 bases between them. Germline V gene sequence: CDR1 SGHAT, CDR2 FQNNGV. CDR3 length: 15 residues.

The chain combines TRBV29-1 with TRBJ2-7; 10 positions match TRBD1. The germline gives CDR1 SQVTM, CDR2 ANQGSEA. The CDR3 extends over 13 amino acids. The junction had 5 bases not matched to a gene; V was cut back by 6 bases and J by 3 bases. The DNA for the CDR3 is TGCAGCGTCGGACAGGGGGGAGTCTACGAGCAGTACTTC. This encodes CSVGQGGVYEQYF.

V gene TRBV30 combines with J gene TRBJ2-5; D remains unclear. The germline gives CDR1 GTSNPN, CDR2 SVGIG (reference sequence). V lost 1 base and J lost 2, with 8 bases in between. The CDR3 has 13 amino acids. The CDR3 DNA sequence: TGTGCCTGGAGTGGTTACGAGCAAGAGACCCAGTACTTC. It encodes CAWSGYEQETQYF.

The CDR3 nucleotides read TGTGCCTGGAGCCGGGGTGGGGAGACCCAGTACTTC. Translated: CAWSRGGETQYF. The V gene is TRBV30, the J gene TRBJ2-5, with D possibly matching TRBD2 (5 bases). The germline gives CDR1 GTSNPN, CDR2 SVGIG (reference sequence). The V end was cut by 3 bases, the J end by 5 bases, with 10 bases between. This CDR3 region has 12 residues. The variable domain in full, with the rest retrieved from reference TRBV30 and TRBJ2-5, is SQTIHQWPATLVQPVGSPLSLECTVEGTSNPNLYWYRQAAGRGLQLLFYSVGIGQISSEVPQNLSASRPQDRQFILSSKKLLLSDSGFYLCAWSRGGETQYFGPGTRLLVL.

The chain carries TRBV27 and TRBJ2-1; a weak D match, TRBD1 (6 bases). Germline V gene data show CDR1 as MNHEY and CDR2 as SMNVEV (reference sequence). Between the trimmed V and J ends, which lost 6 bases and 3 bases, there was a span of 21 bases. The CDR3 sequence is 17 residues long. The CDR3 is CASSPGVGAALYNEQFF. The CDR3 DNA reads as TGTGCCAGCAGCCCTGGGGTGGGGGCTGCCCTCTACAATGAGCAGTTCTTC.

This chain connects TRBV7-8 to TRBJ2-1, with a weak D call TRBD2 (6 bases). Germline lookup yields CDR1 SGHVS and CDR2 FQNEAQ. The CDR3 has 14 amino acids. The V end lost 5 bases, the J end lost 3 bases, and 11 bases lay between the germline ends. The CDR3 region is CASSPRRGYNEQFF. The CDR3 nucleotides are TGTGCCAGCAGCCCACGGAGGGGCTACAATGAGCAGTTCTTC.

CDR3 nucleotides: TGTGCCACCAGCAGGATTCAGGGGACCGGGGAGCTGTTTTTT. Residues: CATSRIQGTGELFF. The rearrangement links TRBV15 to TRBJ2-2; D might be TRBD1 (6 bases). Germline CDR1 reads LNHNV; CDR2 reads YYDKDF (reference sequence). The CDR3 is 14 amino acids. Deletions cut 3 bases from V and 5 bases from J, with 10 bases between.

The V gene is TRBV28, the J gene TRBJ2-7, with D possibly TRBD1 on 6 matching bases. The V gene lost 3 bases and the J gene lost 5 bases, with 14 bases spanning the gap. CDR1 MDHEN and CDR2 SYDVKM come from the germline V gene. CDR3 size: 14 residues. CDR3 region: CASSLAQGYNEQYF. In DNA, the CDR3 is TGTGCCAGCAGTTTGGCACAGGGTTACAACGAGCAGTACTTC.